A single sample gave rise to the 21 T cell receptor beta chains below, sequenced in a study of CD8 T cells in Susac syndrome. With random hexamers, reverse transcription was performed on roughly 0.5 to 1 ug of RNA. TCRdb re-derived calls from the immunoSEQ multiplex PCR reads in MiXCR, one entry per CDR3 protein. Here the sample spans about 130,000 distinct CDR3 sequences, over 90% being singletons. The sample comprised CD8+ T cells from PBMCs. These receptor sequences come from a human donor with Susac syndrome.

The V call is TRBV6-6, the J call TRBJ2-7, with D uncertain. Trimming took 7 bases from V and 5 from J, leaving 12 bases between them. CDR3 size: 12 residues. Germline values: CDR1 MNHNY, CDR2 SVGAGI (reference sequence). CDR3: CASTHGFDEQYF. Here the CDR3 DNA reads TGTGCCAGCACCCACGGTTTCGACGAGCAGTACTTC.

This rearrangement joins TRBV10-3 to TRBJ1-1, with D possibly matching TRBD1 (5 bases). The CDR3 runs 14 residues. V was clipped by 2 bases and J by 3 bases, with 10 bases between them. Looked up from germline, CDR1 is ENHRY and CDR2 is SYGVKD. The CDR3 region has the DNA TGTGCCATCAGTGAGCCCGGGACGTACACTGAAGCTTTCTTT. This codes for CAISEPGTYTEAFF.

This chain connects TRBV9 to TRBJ2-7, with a weak D call TRBD1 (7 bases). Germline V gene data show CDR1 as SGDLS and CDR2 as YYNGEE. Trimming shortened V by 0 bases and J by 5 bases, and 15 bases separated the two germline ends. This CDR3 contains 15 residues. In nucleotides, the CDR3 is TGTGCCAGCAGCGTAGGAGGGGGGACAGTCCACGAGCAGTACTTC. It yields the protein CASSVGGGTVHEQYF.

The chain has TRBV9 and TRBJ2-3; D is ambiguous. Germline V gene lookup returns CDR1 SGDLS and CDR2 YYNGEE. Trimming shortened V by 4 bases and J by 2 bases, and 20 bases separated the two germline ends. The CDR3 loop spans 17 amino acids. The CDR3 is CASSTPIASPLTDTQYF. The DNA for the CDR3 is TGTGCCAGCAGCACCCCGATAGCTTCTCCACTCACAGATACGCAGTATTTT.

V usage is TRBV13 and J usage is TRBJ1-1; 7 bases match TRBD1. CDR1 PRHDT and CDR2 FYEKMQ come from the germline V gene (reference sequence). V trimming: 5 bases; J trimming: 8 bases; junction bases outside the gene matches: 11. The CDR3 covers 14 residues. The DNA for the CDR3 is TGTGCCAGCAGCCCCATCGAGGACAGGAACGAAGCTTTCTTT. It specifies CASSPIEDRNEAFF.

This clonotype was found a few times. The rearrangement links TRBV12-3 or TRBV12-4 to TRBJ1-2; 8 nucleotides agree with TRBD1. The CDR3 contains 13 residues. The V segment lost 6 bases and the J segment 6 bases; nucleotides outside the gene matches: 6. The CDR3 nucleotides are TGTGCCAGCAGCCAGACAGGGGTGGATGGCTACACCTTC. Protein: CASSQTGVDGYTF.

The chain recombines TRBV29-1 with TRBJ1-4; D is uncertain. The CDR3 covers 12 residues. The V end was cut by 5 bases, the J end by 6 bases, with 10 bases between. Germline V gives CDR1 SQVTM, CDR2 ANQGSEA. In DNA form, the CDR3 reads TGCAGCGTTTACCTACCCGATGAAAAACTGTTTTTT. Translation gives CSVYLPDEKLFF.

The V gene is TRBV20-1, the J gene TRBJ2-5; 7 positions agree with TRBD2. Germline CDR1 and CDR2: DFQATT and SNEGSKA (reference sequence). J was trimmed by 5 bases and V by 4 bases; bases with no gene match: 10. This CDR3 spans 14 amino acids. CDR3 loop: CSAKAGRILETQYF. In DNA, the CDR3 is TGCAGTGCTAAAGCGGGGAGAATTCTGGAGACCCAGTACTTC.

V gene TRBV27 combines with J gene TRBJ2-1; TRBD2 aligns across 14 bases. CDR3 length equals 15 residues. V was clipped by 4 bases and J by 10 bases; unmatched bases: 6. Germline V lookup: CDR1 MNHEY, CDR2 SMNVEV (reference sequence). The CDR3 bases are TGTGCCAGCAGTTCCGGGACTAGCGGGGGACAGGAGCAGTTCTTC. Translation: CASSSGTSGGQEQFF.

The chain carries TRBV14 and TRBJ2-1; no firm D call. Germline V gene data show CDR1 as SGHDN and CDR2 as FVKESK. The germline V and J ends were trimmed by 5 bases and 6 bases, with 8 bases remaining between them. The CDR3 extends over 12 amino acids. The CDR3 region is CASSAVANEQFF. CDR3 in DNA: TGTGCCAGCAGCGCGGTCGCCAATGAGCAGTTCTTC.

This clonotype is a singleton in its sample. V gene TRBV5-4 combines with J gene TRBJ2-7, with D perhaps matching TRBD2 (6 bases). Trimming stripped 1 base from V and 6 bases from J, with 14 bases between. Germline CDR1 SGHNT, CDR2 YYREEE (reference sequence). This CDR3 region has 14 residues. DNA for the CDR3: TGTGCCAGCAGCTTGTGGGACCCCGGGGGCGAGCAGTACTTC. Its translation: CASSLWDPGGEQYF.

This clonotype was seen a single time. V usage is TRBV10-3 and J usage is TRBJ1-5; TRBD1 matches 12 bases. Germline-derived CDR1 and CDR2 are ENHRY and SYGVKD. The CDR3 spans 15 residues. The ends lost 0 bases at V and 7 bases at J; junction bases unmatched: 1. The CDR3 is CAISESGTGGQPQHF. CDR3 nucleotides: TGTGCCATCAGTGAGTCCGGGACAGGGGGCCAGCCCCAGCATTTT.

The chain recombines TRBV29-1 with TRBJ2-5; 10 nucleotides line up with TRBD2. The CDR3 is 17 amino acids. V shed 1 base and J 2 bases; nucleotides not matched to a gene: 10. CDR1 is SQVTM, CDR2 ANQGSEA, per germline. CDR3 in amino acids: CSVEVGLAGERQETQYF. The CDR3 DNA reads as TGCAGCGTTGAAGTGGGTCTAGCGGGAGAACGGCAAGAGACCCAGTACTTC.

The chain employs TRBV30 and TRBJ1-1; the D gene is possibly TRBD1 (6 bases). Germline values: CDR1 GTSNPN, CDR2 SVGIG (reference sequence). The V and J ends lost 5 bases and 5 bases respectively, with 18 bases between them. The length of the CDR3 is 14 residues. The CDR3 spells CAWFVGGGKTEAFF. The CDR3 DNA is TGTGCCTGGTTTGTGGGGGGCGGAAAAACTGAAGCTTTCTTT. The full variable domain, in which reference TRBV30 and TRBJ1-1 provide the parts outside the CDR3, is SQTIHQWPATLVQPVGSPLSLECTVEGTSNPNLYWYRQAAGRGLQLLFYSVGIGQISSEVPQNLSASRPQDRQFILSSKKLLLSDSGFYLCAWFVGGGKTEAFFGQGTRLTVV.

This chain uses TRBV7-2 with TRBJ2-3; D gene uncertain. CDR1 and CDR2 from the germline V gene are SGHTA and FQGNSA. The CDR3 length is 14 residues. Trimming cost V 1 base and J 6 bases, with 11 bases left between them. Here the CDR3 DNA reads TGTGCCAGCAGCTTAGATGGCACACTGGATACGCAGTATTTT. This encodes CASSLDGTLDTQYF.

The rearrangement uses TRBV27 and TRBJ1-5; D perhaps matches TRBD1 (5 bases). The germline CDR1 and CDR2 sequences are MNHEY and SMNVEV (reference sequence). V lost 3 bases to trimming and J lost 4 bases, with 7 bases between them. The CDR3 spans 13 residues. The CDR3 DNA reads TGTGCCAGCAGTTTGGACAAGAATCAGCCCCAGCATTTT. Translated: CASSLDKNQPQHF.

The chain recombines TRBV18 with TRBJ2-7; D unclear. V was pared by 3 bases and J by 3 bases, with 12 bases between. This CDR3 spans 14 amino acids. The germline V gene has CDR1 KGHSH and CDR2 LQKENI. DNA of the CDR3: TGTGCCAGCTCACCTAGGTACCTCTACTACGAGCAGTACTTC. The encoded protein is CASSPRYLYYEQYF. The variable domain in full, with the rest retrieved from reference TRBV18 and TRBJ2-7, is NAGVMQNPRHLVRRRGQEARLRCSPMKGHSHVYWYRQLPEEGLKFMVYLQKENIIDESGMPKERFSAEFPKEGPSILRIQQVVRGDSAAYFCASSPRYLYYEQYFGPGTRLTVT.

The rearrangement joins TRBV7-3 to TRBJ2-3, with 10 positions matching TRBD1. From germline, CDR1 is SGHTA and CDR2 FQGTGA. Germline trimming cut 4 bases from V and 3 bases from J; bases unmatched to any gene: 1. The CDR3 runs to 14 residues. DNA for the CDR3: TGTGCCAGCAGCTGGACAGGGGGGACAGATACGCAGTATTTT. Translation: CASSWTGGTDTQYF.

This chain uses TRBV11-3 with TRBJ2-1; 8 nucleotides align to TRBD2. The CDR3 covers 16 residues. Unmatched junction bases numbered 13, after V lost 4 bases and J lost 8 bases. Germline V gene sequence: CDR1 SGHNT, CDR2 YENEEA. CDR3 DNA: TGTGCCAGCAGCTCGACACCTAGCGGGCTTTTCGATGAGCAGTTCTTC. Its translation: CASSSTPSGLFDEQFF.

This rearrangement joins TRBV2 to TRBJ2-1; D is ambiguous. The CDR3 is made up of 10 amino acids. Germline assignment: CDR1 SNHLY and CDR2 FYNNEI. V was clipped by 8 bases and J by 8 bases, with 7 bases between them. The CDR3 DNA reads as TGTGCCAGCTTAAAGGATGAGCAGTTCTTC. It specifies CASLKDEQFF.

This clonotype was seen only once. The chain carries TRBV9 and TRBJ2-7, with D perhaps matching TRBD1 or TRBD2 (6 bases each). Germline V gene lookup returns CDR1 SGDLS and CDR2 YYNGEE. Trimming took 5 bases from V and 3 from J, leaving 12 bases between them. The CDR3 is made up of 13 amino acids. CDR3 in amino acids: CASSGGGGYEQYF. As DNA, the CDR3 is TGTGCCAGCAGTGGAGGGGGAGGCTACGAGCAGTACTTC.